This record looks at one TCR beta chain sequence and its context. The data originate from a study of blood T cell repertoires in COVID-19. The protocol was immunoSEQ multiplex PCR, while the TCRdb copy is restricted to in-frame clones and leaves out a portion. The sample lists roughly 120,000 clones; 70% to 90% were seen once. Looked up from germline, CDR1 is SGHTA and CDR2 is FQGNSA. The CDR3 covers 15 residues. V shed 3 bases and J shed 1 base, with 9 bases lying between them. The chain couples TRBV7-2 to TRBJ2-2; perhaps TRBD1 as D (6 bases). The receptor was isolated from a man between 35 and 55 years old with acute or convalescent COVID-19. The sequenced material came from peripheral blood. The CDR3 DNA reads TGTGCCAGCAGCTTTTTGGGACAGAACACCGGGGAGCTGTTTTTT. It translates to CASSFLGQNTGELFF.